These 23 T cell receptor beta chains share one sample of origin, sequenced in a study of T cells after yellow fever vaccination. From the 5' RACE reads, TCRdb called clonotypes with MiXCR, one entry per CDR3 protein. In the table there are 600,000 to 750,000 distinct CDR3 sequences, about 12% of which are singletons. Sequencing was performed on PBMCs, taken on the day of the yellow fever booster vaccination. These receptors were collected from a young man who received the YFV17D yellow fever vaccine.

This clonotype has more than one count but fewer than ten. The rearrangement joins TRBV5-1 to TRBJ2-7; 12 nucleotides align to TRBD1. This CDR3 is built from 14 residues. Trimming at V came to 6 bases and at J to 6 bases, leaving 7 bases not matched to a gene. Germline CDR1 is SGHRS and CDR2 is YFSETQ. Here the CDR3 reads CASISGTGGREQYF. CDR3 sequence (DNA): TGCGCCAGCATCTCCGGGACAGGGGGCCGCGAGCAGTACTTC.

CDR3 in DNA: TGTGCCAGCAGTTCGTCAGGGGGCGCCGTAGTAGAGGAAAAACTGTTTTTT. Protein product: CASSSSGGAVVEEKLFF. The chain uses TRBV28 and TRBJ1-4, with 8 bases fitting TRBD1. CDR3 length equals 17 residues. J was trimmed by 8 bases and V by 4 bases; bases with no gene match: 15. In germline, CDR1 is MDHEN, CDR2 SYDVKM.

The chain carries TRBV3-1 and TRBJ2-2; the D gene is possibly TRBD1 (6 bases). The CDR3 sequence is 17 residues long. V lost 4 bases and J 5 bases, leaving 20 bases between the germline ends. Germline V CDR1 and CDR2: LGHDT, YNNKEL (reference sequence). The CDR3 coding sequence is TGTGCCAGCAGCCGCCGGGACACTCACTTCGGGACCGGGGAGCTGTTTTTT. It translates to CASSRRDTHFGTGELFF.

This clonotype was seen a few times. The chain has TRBV5-6 and TRBJ2-2; perhaps TRBD2 as D (6 bases). The V gene lost 4 bases and the J gene lost 2 bases, with 12 bases spanning the gap. Germline lookup yields CDR1 SGHDT and CDR2 YYEEEE. The CDR3 contains 15 residues. The CDR3 DNA reads as TGTGCCAGCAGCCCCGGGAGAACAAACACCGGGGAGCTGTTTTTT. Protein sequence: CASSPGRTNTGELFF.

This clonotype came up a few times. This chain joins TRBV9 and TRBJ2-7; TRBD2 matches 8 bases. With V trimmed by 2 bases and J by 5 bases, 6 bases remained unmatched. Germline V gene sequence: CDR1 SGDLS, CDR2 YYNGEE. The CDR3 runs to 14 residues. The CDR3 region is CASSVSGETHEQYF. The DNA for the CDR3 is TGTGCCAGCAGCGTTAGCGGGGAGACGCACGAGCAGTACTTC.

This clonotype was observed many times. The chain employs TRBV24-1 and TRBJ2-1; D perhaps matches TRBD1 (7 bases). Per germline, CDR1 KGHDR and CDR2 SFDVKD. Deletions cut 5 bases from V and 4 bases from J, with 14 bases between. The CDR3 is 15 amino acids. The CDR3, as DNA: TGTGCCACCAGTGTCCAGGGGGGAAGATACAATGAGCAGTTCTTC. Its protein is CATSVQGGRYNEQFF.

This clonotype showed up just a few times. The V and J genes are TRBV3-1 and TRBJ1-2; D is perhaps TRBD1 (6 bases). The CDR3 sequence is 12 residues long. The germline V and J ends were trimmed by 6 bases and 6 bases, with 11 bases remaining between them. CDR1 is LGHDT, CDR2 YNNKEL, per germline (reference sequence). CDR3: CASRGAGDGYTF. In DNA, the CDR3 is TGTGCCAGCAGGGGGGCAGGGGATGGCTACACCTTC.

The gene calls are TRBV6-5 and TRBJ1-5; 7 nucleotides match TRBD1. The CDR3 runs to 19 residues. The germline V gene has CDR1 MNHEY and CDR2 SVGAGI. V gave up 7 bases and J gave up 2 bases; unmatched junction bases: 20. CDR3 loop: CASIMGQPSGLVGNQPQHF. DNA of the CDR3: TGTGCCAGCATTATGGGACAGCCCAGCGGCCTTGTTGGCAATCAGCCCCAGCATTTT.

In this sample, this clonotype turned up a few times. This sequence joins TRBV7-9 and TRBJ2-1; maybe TRBD2 (6 bases). This CDR3 is built from 17 residues. Trimming shortened V by 5 bases and J by 0 bases, and 17 bases separated the two germline ends. CDR1 is SEHNR, CDR2 FQNEAQ, per germline (reference sequence). CDR3 nucleotide sequence: TGTGCCAGCAGCCCCTGGGGGGTCGCGGGCTCCTACAATGAGCAGTTCTTC. It codes for CASSPWGVAGSYNEQFF. Full variable domain (remainder filled in from reference TRBV7-9 and TRBJ2-1): DTGVSQNPRHKITKRGQNVTFRCDPISEHNRLYWYRQTLGQGPEFLTYFQNEAQLEKSRLLSDRFSAERPKGSFSTLEIQRTEQGDSAMYLCASSPWGVAGSYNEQFFGPGTRLTVL.

This clonotype showed up just once. The J gene is TRBJ2-1, the V gene TRBV5-6; D is undetermined. CDR1 and CDR2 from the germline V gene are SGHDT and YYEEEE. CDR3 length equals 14 residues. The V end was cut by 1 base, the J end by 6 bases, with 11 bases between. CDR3 residues: CASSLLVGINEQFF. The CDR3 bases are TGTGCCAGCAGCTTGTTAGTTGGCATCAATGAGCAGTTCTTC.

This clonotype was found many times. The chain uses TRBV4-1 and TRBJ2-3, with TRBD2 as a possible D gene (6 bases). The V and J ends lost 4 bases and 4 bases respectively, with 21 bases between them. The CDR3 covers 17 residues. In germline, CDR1 is MGHRA, CDR2 YSYEKL. The CDR3 DNA follows: TGCGCCAGCAGCCGGATGTACGGGAGCACAGGTGCAGATACGCAGTATTTT. Amino acids: CASSRMYGSTGADTQYF.

This clonotype has more than one count but fewer than ten. The V and J genes are TRBV4-2 and TRBJ2-7, with 9 bases identical to TRBD2. Germline CDR1 reads LGHNA; CDR2 reads YNFKEQ. V shed 8 bases, J shed 0 bases, and the junction held 2 bases outside the gene matches. This CDR3 is built from 13 residues. This CDR3 is CASGTSRSYEQYF. Here the CDR3 DNA reads TGTGCCAGCGGGACTAGCCGCTCCTACGAGCAGTACTTC.

This clonotype was observed a few times. The chain joins TRBV6-5 to TRBJ2-1; no clear D gene. Deletions cut 2 bases from V and 0 bases from J, with 17 bases between. Germline CDR1 and CDR2: MNHEY and SVGAGI. The CDR3 sequence is 18 residues long. The CDR3 is CASSYRKSGSSSYNEQFF. The CDR3 bases are TGTGCCAGCAGTTACCGGAAATCGGGCAGCAGCTCCTACAATGAGCAGTTCTTC.

The rearrangement links TRBV9 to TRBJ2-7; D unresolved. Germline CDR1 SGDLS, CDR2 YYNGEE. Trimming removed 0 bases at V and 6 bases at J, with 10 bases between. This CDR3 region has 13 residues. CDR3 in DNA: TGTGCCAGCAGCGTAGAAGATTGGAGCGAGCAGTACTTC. It codes for CASSVEDWSEQYF.

The rearrangement links TRBV6-2 or TRBV6-3 to TRBJ2-3; 10 bases line up with TRBD1. V shed 5 bases and J 1 base; nucleotides not matched to a gene: 3. This CDR3 has 15 residues. Germline V gene lookup returns CDR1 MNHEY and CDR2 SVGEGT. In nucleotides, the CDR3 is TGTGCCAGCAGTCAGACAGGGGGCCGCACAGATACGCAGTATTTT. Translation gives CASSQTGGRTDTQYF.

This clonotype was seen repeatedly, ten times or more. The V call is TRBV7-8, the J call TRBJ2-1; TRBD1 matches 8 bases. J was trimmed by 4 bases and V by 3 bases; bases with no gene match: 5. The germline gives CDR1 SGHVS, CDR2 FQNEAQ. The CDR3 contains 15 residues. CDR3 nucleotides: TGTGCCAGCAGCTTTCAGGGGGCCCCTTACAATGAGCAGTTCTTC. Amino acids: CASSFQGAPYNEQFF. The full variable domain, rest sourced from reference TRBV7-8 and TRBJ2-1, is GAGVSQSPRYKVAKRGQDVALRCDPISGHVSLFWYQQALGQGPEFLTYFQNEAQLDKSGLPSDRFFAERPEGSVSTLKIQRTQQEDSAVYLCASSFQGAPYNEQFFGPGTRLTVL.

The chain has TRBV7-9 and TRBJ1-1; D unclear. The CDR3 contains 12 residues. Germline V CDR1 and CDR2: SEHNR, FQNEAQ (reference sequence). Trimming cost V 5 bases and J 2 bases, with 6 bases left between them. CDR3 DNA: TGTGCCAGCAGCCCGAGTAACACTGAAGCTTTCTTT. This gives the protein CASSPSNTEAFF.

The chain is built from TRBV7-8 and TRBJ2-1, with 7 bases identical to TRBD1. The CDR3 spans 14 residues. The V segment lost 5 bases and the J segment 5 bases; nucleotides outside the gene matches: 6. In germline, CDR1 is SGHVS, CDR2 FQNEAQ. The CDR3 nucleotides read TGTGCCAGCAGCGTAAGGACAGGCAACAATGAGCAGTTCTTC. It translates to CASSVRTGNNEQFF.

J is TRBJ1-1 and V is TRBV6-2 or TRBV6-3, with D uncertain. CDR1 is MNHEY and CDR2 is SVGEGT in the germline V gene. Trimming shortened V by 5 bases and J by 4 bases, and 8 bases separated the two germline ends. The CDR3 spans 12 residues. CDR3: CASSPPATEAFF. DNA of the CDR3: TGTGCCAGCAGTCCGCCTGCCACTGAAGCTTTCTTT.

This chain uses TRBV7-9 with TRBJ2-1; TRBD1 is a possible D gene (6 bases). The V end was cut by 7 bases, the J end by 3 bases, with 10 bases between. From germline, CDR1 is SEHNR and CDR2 FQNEAQ (reference sequence). CDR3 length: 13 residues. In nucleotides, the CDR3 is TGTGCCAGCATGCAGGACAGCTACAATGAGCAGTTCTTC. It is translated as CASMQDSYNEQFF.

This clonotype was seen ten or more times. This chain uses TRBV7-8 with TRBJ1-1; D not certain. The germline CDR1 and CDR2 sequences are SGHVS and FQNEAQ. The CDR3 is 14 residues long. Trimming removed 5 bases at V and 1 base at J, with 11 bases between. In DNA form, the CDR3 reads TGTGCCAGCAGCGCGCACAGAGAGAACACTGAAGCTTTCTTT. It yields the protein CASSAHRENTEAFF.

This clonotype has a handful of counts. The chain is built from TRBV5-4 and TRBJ2-1; TRBD2 agrees at 9 bases. This CDR3 is built from 15 residues. Germline values: CDR1 SGHNT, CDR2 YYREEE (reference sequence). Trimming took 4 bases from V and 3 from J; bases not matched to a gene: 5. CDR3 sequence reads: CASSRGTSSYNEQFF. The CDR3, as DNA: TGTGCCAGCAGCCGCGGGACTAGCAGCTACAATGAGCAGTTCTTC.

The chain joins TRBV3-1 to TRBJ2-7; 8 bases line up with TRBD2. The CDR3 is 16 amino acids. V was pared by 0 bases and J by 3 bases, with 7 bases of the junction left unmatched. The germline V gene has CDR1 LGHDT and CDR2 YNNKEL (reference sequence). The CDR3 loop is CASSQERLASHYEQYF. In nucleotides, the CDR3 is TGTGCCAGCAGCCAAGAAAGACTAGCGAGTCACTACGAGCAGTACTTC.